Shown below are 24 T cell receptor beta chains from a single sample sequenced in a study of T cell responses to AZD1222 COVID-19 vaccine. The table came from immunoSEQ multiplex PCR; TCRdb's copy has only in-frame clones and leaves some out. The data show 88,000 or so clones, about nine tenths seen once. The sequenced sample was peripheral blood, obtained on day 0 of AZD1222 vaccination. Receptors originate from an adult in good health.

This rearrangement joins TRBV3-1 (or the pseudogene TRBV3-2) to TRBJ1-5; D is unresolved. Germline assignment: CDR1 LGHDT and CDR2 YNNKEL (reference sequence). The CDR3 spans 12 residues. Trimming left V 2 bases short and J 6 bases short, with 5 bases between. The CDR3 is CASSQRGQPQHF. CDR3 bases: TGTGCCAGCAGCCAAAGAGGTCAGCCCCAGCATTTT.

The chain joins TRBV5-1 to TRBJ1-1; 7 bases map to TRBD1. In germline, CDR1 is SGHRS, CDR2 YFSETQ. The CDR3 is 14 amino acids. Losses at the gene ends were 0 bases for V and 6 bases for J; bases not matched to a gene: 5. The CDR3 is CASSLGEQGSEAFF. The CDR3 DNA is TGCGCCAGCAGCTTGGGTGAACAGGGGTCTGAAGCTTTCTTT.

The chain is built from TRBV11-2 and TRBJ2-2, with TRBD2 matching over 15 bases. This CDR3 region has 17 residues. V gave up 1 base and J gave up 6 bases; unmatched junction bases: 3. Germline lookup yields CDR1 SGHAT and CDR2 FQNNGV. The CDR3 region has the DNA TGTGCCAGCAGCTTAGCGCGGACTAGCGGGAGGGCCGGGGAGCTGTTTTTT. Translating it yields CASSLARTSGRAGELFF.

This rearrangement joins TRBV7-6 to TRBJ2-2, with D maybe TRBD2 (6 bases). From germline, CDR1 is SGHVS and CDR2 FNYEAQ. Trimming stripped 5 bases from V and 6 bases from J, with 19 bases between. The CDR3 spans 16 residues. CDR3 nucleotide sequence: TGTGCCAGCAGCCCGCGGGCCGGGGTAGCGGCCGGGGAGCTGTTTTTT. Its protein is CASSPRAGVAAGELFF. The full variable domain, in which reference TRBV7-6 and TRBJ2-2 provide the parts outside the CDR3, is GAGVSQSPRYKVTKRGQDVALRCDPISGHVSLYWYRQALGQGPEFLTYFNYEAQQDKSGLPNDRFSAERPEGSISTLTIQRTEQRDSAMYRCASSPRAGVAAGELFFGEGSRLTVL.

This clone showed up just once. The CDR3 DNA follows: TGTGCCAGCAGCGAGGGGGGACTAGCGGGGATCAATGAGCAGTTCTTC. Encoded protein: CASSEGGLAGINEQFF. The rearrangement uses TRBV2 and TRBJ2-1; 13 nucleotides line up with TRBD2. The CDR3 sequence is 16 residues long. In germline, CDR1 is SNHLY, CDR2 FYNNEI. J was trimmed by 6 bases and V by 6 bases; bases with no gene match: 8.

The chain joins TRBV5-1 to TRBJ2-7; D unclear. The length of the CDR3 is 14 residues. CDR1 is SGHRS, CDR2 YFSETQ, per germline. The ends were cut back, 5 bases at V and 5 bases at J, with 17 bases in the middle. The CDR3 protein is CASRQLLGYHEQYF. The CDR3 region has the DNA TGCGCCAGCAGACAACTTTTGGGTTACCACGAGCAGTACTTC.

The chain carries TRBV19 and TRBJ1-5; maybe TRBD1 (5 bases). CDR3 size: 18 residues. Trimming stripped 9 bases from V and 0 bases from J, with 24 bases between. Germline CDR1 LNHDA, CDR2 SQIVND (reference sequence). CDR3 region: CASATRRGGIYSNQPQHF. The DNA of the CDR3 is TGTGCCAGCGCGACGCGGAGGGGAGGGATTTATAGCAATCAGCCCCAGCATTTT.

V gene TRBV4-3 combines with J gene TRBJ1-1; 8 bases map to TRBD1. The CDR3 is made up of 16 amino acids. Germline V gene sequence: CDR1 LGHNA, CDR2 YSLEER. Trimming cost V 4 bases and J 6 bases; bases outside gene matches: 13. CDR3 sequence (DNA): TGCGCCAGCAGCCCGGGACAGGCAGTTTTAAGGGCTGAAGCTTTCTTT. Translating it yields CASSPGQAVLRAEAFF.

V is TRBV11-1 and J is TRBJ1-1; weak D call: TRBD1 (6 bases). Looked up from germline, CDR1 is SGHAT and CDR2 is FQDESV (reference sequence). The CDR3 totals 15 residues. Trimming cost V 1 base and J 1 base, with 10 bases left between them. The CDR3 loop is CASSLGPGQNTEAFF. The CDR3 DNA is TGTGCCAGCAGCTTAGGCCCGGGACAGAACACTGAAGCTTTCTTT. The complete variable domain, with remaining parts taken from reference TRBV11-1 and TRBJ1-1, reads EAEVAQSPRYKITEKSQAVAFWCDPISGHATLYWYRQILGQGPELLVQFQDESVVDDSQLPKDRFSAERLKGVDSTLKIQPAELGDSAMYLCASSLGPGQNTEAFFGQGTRLTVV.

The chain carries TRBV10-3 and TRBJ2-5; TRBD1 aligns across 8 bases. Germline V lookup: CDR1 ENHRY, CDR2 SYGVKD. This CDR3 has 16 amino acids. The trim removed 4 bases at V and 5 bases at J, leaving 12 bases unmatched. The CDR3 protein is CAISALPRGPGETQYF. DNA of the CDR3: TGTGCCATCAGTGCCCTACCCAGGGGGCCAGGGGAGACCCAGTACTTC.

The chain employs TRBV7-2 and TRBJ1-5; 8 bases fit TRBD1. V was clipped by 5 bases and J by 2 bases; unmatched bases: 5. The CDR3 extends over 15 amino acids. From germline, CDR1 is SGHTA and CDR2 FQGNSA. The CDR3 DNA reads as TGTGCCAGCAGCCCGACAGGGGTGGGCAATCAGCCCCAGCATTTT. Translated: CASSPTGVGNQPQHF. The entire variable domain, with the rest obtained from reference TRBV7-2 and TRBJ1-5, is as follows: GAGVSQSPSNKVTEKGKDVELRCDPISGHTALYWYRQSLGQGLEFLIYFQGNSAPDKSGLPSDRFSAERTGGSVSTLTIQRTQQEDSAVYLCASSPTGVGNQPQHFGDGTRLSIL.

This clone was seen more than once but under ten times. The V gene is TRBV6-4, the J gene TRBJ2-3; either TRBD1 or TRBD2 may supply D (5 bases each). This CDR3 is 14 amino acids long. From germline, CDR1 is MRHNA and CDR2 SNTAGT. The V end was cut by 5 bases, the J end by 3 bases, with 12 bases between. CDR3 DNA sequence: TGTGCCAGCAGTCAGGGAGTAGAGACAGATACGCAGTATTTT. This translates into CASSQGVETDTQYF.

This sequence joins TRBV2 and TRBJ1-5; TRBD1 aligns across 7 bases. The germline CDR1 and CDR2 sequences are SNHLY and FYNNEI. This CDR3 is 15 amino acids long. With V trimmed by 5 bases and J by 4 bases, 8 bases remained unmatched. The chain's CDR3 is CASSMGQSLNQPQHF. CDR3 in DNA: TGTGCCAGCAGTATGGGACAGTCTCTAAATCAGCCCCAGCATTTT.

The chain combines TRBV24-1 with TRBJ2-1; either TRBD1 or TRBD2 may fit D (5 bases each). There are 12 residues in the CDR3. Per germline, CDR1 KGHDR and CDR2 SFDVKD. The V and J ends lost 8 bases and 5 bases respectively, with 9 bases between them. The CDR3 here is CATMGVNNEQFF. The CDR3, as DNA: TGTGCCACCATGGGGGTAAACAATGAGCAGTTCTTC.

The rearrangement uses TRBV11-2 and TRBJ1-2, with D maybe TRBD1 (5 bases). The V end was cut by 4 bases, the J end by 3 bases, with 12 bases between. This CDR3 has 14 amino acids. Germline CDR1 reads SGHAT; CDR2 reads FQNNGV. CDR3 nucleotide sequence: TGTGCCAGCAGCTCCCCTCAGGGAGACTATGGCTACACCTTC. Its translation: CASSSPQGDYGYTF.

This clone appeared once. The chain joins TRBV9 to TRBJ2-2; 7 nucleotides match TRBD1. This CDR3 comprises 12 residues. V was pared by 0 bases and J by 11 bases, with 1 base of the junction left unmatched. The V gene's germline CDR1 is SGDLS and CDR2 YYNGEE. DNA for the CDR3: TGTGCCAGCAGCGTAGCAGGGGGAGAGCTGTTTTTT. This gives the protein CASSVAGGELFF. Looking up the rest from reference TRBV9 and TRBJ2-2 gives the full variable domain: DSGVTQTPKHLITATGQRVTLRCSPRSGDLSVYWYQQSLDQGLQFLIQYYNGEERAKGNILERFSAQQFPDLHSELNLSSLELGDSALYFCASSVAGGELFFGEGSRLTVL.

The chain links TRBV12-3 or TRBV12-4 to TRBJ2-1, with TRBD2 matching 13 bases. The length of the CDR3 is 13 residues. CDR3 coding DNA: TGTGCTATCGGACTAGCGGGGGCTAATGAGCAGTTCTTC. This gives the protein CAIGLAGANEQFF.

The genes are TRBV7-6 and TRBJ2-1; TRBD1 or TRBD2 may be the D gene (6 bases each). Trimming removed 5 bases from V and 0 bases from J, with 17 bases in between. The CDR3 loop spans 17 amino acids. From germline, CDR1 is SGHVS and CDR2 FNYEAQ. CDR3 in amino acids: CASSALGGPSSYNEQFF. The CDR3, as DNA: TGTGCCAGCAGCGCCTTAGGGGGGCCGAGCTCCTACAATGAGCAGTTCTTC.

The chain uses TRBV15 and TRBJ2-5; 10 bases fit TRBD1. The CDR3 covers 17 residues. V lost 0 bases and J lost 4; bases outside the gene matches: 8. Germline CDR1 is LNHNV and CDR2 is YYDKDF (reference sequence). As DNA, the CDR3 is TGTGCCACCAGCAGAGAGGGGGGACAGGGGAAAAGAGAGACCCAGTACTTC. Protein sequence: CATSREGGQGKRETQYF.

This clone occurred once. V gene TRBV6-5 combines with J gene TRBJ2-2; 7 nucleotides align to TRBD2. Germline V lookup: CDR1 MNHEY, CDR2 SVGAGI. J lost 4 bases, V lost 2 bases, and 7 bases had no gene match. The CDR3 totals 16 residues. The CDR3 loop reads CASSYQAGLITGELFF. The CDR3 DNA sequence: TGTGCCAGCAGTTACCAAGCGGGGCTGATCACCGGGGAGCTGTTTTTT.

The V and J genes are TRBV10-3 and TRBJ2-7; 11 bases are shared with TRBD1. This CDR3 region has 22 residues. Per germline, CDR1 ENHRY and CDR2 SYGVKD. The V and J ends lost 5 bases and 3 bases, in that order; junction bases with no gene match: 27. The CDR3, as DNA: TGTGCCATCAGTTCCGGGGGGCCCGGAGTGGGACAGGGGGGTGCCCTAGACTACGAGCAGTACTTC. Its translation: CAISSGGPGVGQGGALDYEQYF.

V gene TRBV6-5 combines with J gene TRBJ1-4, with a weak D call TRBD1 (5 bases). CDR3 size: 14 residues. V dropped 6 bases and J dropped 0 bases, with 8 bases sitting between them. The germline CDR1 and CDR2 sequences are MNHEY and SVGAGI. The CDR3 bases are TGTGCCAGCAGCAAGGGGACAACTAATGAAAAACTGTTTTTT. Protein sequence: CASSKGTTNEKLFF.

This clone was detected only once. The chain links TRBV6-5 to TRBJ1-5; TRBD1 might be the D (6 bases). The CDR3 totals 16 residues. Germline V gene lookup returns CDR1 MNHEY and CDR2 SVGAGI. Trimming pared 2 bases from V and 8 bases from J, leaving 19 bases between. The CDR3 is CASSYPPGRGGKPQHF. The CDR3 DNA is TGTGCCAGCAGTTACCCCCCGGGCAGGGGAGGCAAGCCCCAGCATTTT.

The chain combines TRBV7-9 with TRBJ2-1; 7 bases are a match to TRBD1. The CDR3 loop spans 14 amino acids. V lost 4 bases, J lost 6 bases, and 6 bases stayed unmatched. Germline V gene sequence: CDR1 SEHNR, CDR2 FQNEAQ (reference sequence). Here the CDR3 reads CASSSWTGGNEQFF. CDR3 sequence (DNA): TGTGCCAGCAGCTCCTGGACAGGTGGCAATGAGCAGTTCTTC.